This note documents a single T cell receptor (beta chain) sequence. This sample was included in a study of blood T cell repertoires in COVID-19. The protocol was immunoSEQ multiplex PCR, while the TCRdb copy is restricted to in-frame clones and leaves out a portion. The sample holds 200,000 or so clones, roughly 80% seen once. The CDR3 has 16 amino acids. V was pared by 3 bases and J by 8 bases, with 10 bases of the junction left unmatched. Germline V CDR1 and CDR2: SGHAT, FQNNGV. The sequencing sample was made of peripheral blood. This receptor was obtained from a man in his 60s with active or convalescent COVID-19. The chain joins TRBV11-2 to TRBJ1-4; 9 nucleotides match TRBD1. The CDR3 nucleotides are TGTGCCAGCAGCTTTCAGAGTGGACAGGGGAGGGAAAAACTGTTTTTT. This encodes CASSFQSGQGREKLFF.